These 25 T cell receptor beta chains were all obtained from the same sample, sequenced in a study of blood T cells in healthy people across ages. Next came a second PCR, run for about 6 to 11 cycles, which used a sample-barcoded 5' primer along with a J-beta primer mix. TCRdb used MiXCR to reprocess the 5' RACE reads, holding one entry per CDR3 protein. The sample carries about 1,500,000 distinct CDR3 sequences, approximately 42% recorded once. Source material: blood. All receptors come from a woman between 18 and 30 years old in good health.

The J gene is TRBJ2-7, the V gene TRBV5-5, with 7 bases matching TRBD1. The junction had 8 bases not matched to a gene; V was cut back by 4 bases and J by 7 bases. The CDR3 is 13 residues long. Germline values: CDR1 SGHKS, CDR2 YYEKEE (reference sequence). CDR3 DNA: TGTGCCAGCAGCGGCGACAGGGTGGGGGAGCAGTACTTC. Protein: CASSGDRVGEQYF.

This clonotype turned up a few times. The rearrangement joins TRBV10-3 to TRBJ2-3; no clear D. V gave up 6 bases and J gave up 0 bases, with 13 bases separating them. The CDR3 runs to 15 residues. CDR1 and CDR2 from the germline V gene are ENHRY and SYGVKD. The CDR3 here is CAIRTKTSSTDTQYF. In DNA, the CDR3 is TGTGCCATCAGAACGAAGACATCTAGCACAGATACGCAGTATTTT.

This chain uses TRBV12-3 or TRBV12-4 with TRBJ2-1, with 13 bases matching TRBD2. The V gene end was trimmed by 7 bases and the J gene end by 7 bases; junction bases not matched to a gene: 10. This CDR3 has 16 amino acids. Written as DNA, the CDR3 is TGTGCCAGCACCGGACTAGCGGGGGCTGGGGGGAATGAGCAGTTCTTC. Amino acids: CASTGLAGAGGNEQFF.

The J gene is TRBJ2-5, the V gene TRBV9, with a possible D match to TRBD2 (6 bases). In germline, CDR1 is SGDLS, CDR2 YYNGEE. Trimming took 7 bases from V and 1 from J, leaving 17 bases between them. The CDR3 length is 15 residues. The CDR3 spells CASAIAVGSQETQYF. The CDR3 DNA sequence: TGTGCCAGCGCAATAGCGGTAGGGTCCCAAGAGACCCAGTACTTC.

With respect to this clonotype: This may come from a read error, since a much larger clone is one base off. CDR3 bases: TGCGCCAGCAGCCAAACTAGCGGGAGGGACAAGCAGTACTTC. Amino acid sequence: CASSQTSGRDKQYF. The rearrangement joins TRBV4-1 to TRBJ2-5, with TRBD2 matching 13 bases. This CDR3 has 14 amino acids. J gave up 11 bases and V 2 bases, and 5 bases lay outside the gene matches. Germline V gives CDR1 MGHRA, CDR2 YSYEKL.

This chain links TRBV27 with TRBJ2-4; 7 bases fit TRBD1. The assigned J gene may be wrong: the sequence end matches TRBJ2-7 better. Germline assignment: CDR1 MNHEY and CDR2 SMNVEV (reference sequence). This CDR3 contains 14 residues. The CDR3 sequence is CASSPKDRNYEQYF. The CDR3 DNA reads as TGTGCCAGCAGTCCCAAGGACAGGAACTACGAGCAGTACTTC.

The chain employs TRBV5-1 and TRBJ2-5; tentative D call: TRBD1 (5 bases). Trimming took 4 bases from V and 3 from J, leaving 19 bases between them. Germline V gene lookup returns CDR1 SGHRS and CDR2 YFSETQ. CDR3 length equals 16 residues. The CDR3 region has the DNA TGCGCCAGCAGCCTGGGGCAGGGAAGGGCGAAAGAGACCCAGTACTTC. It encodes CASSLGQGRAKETQYF.

This clonotype came up a few times. The chain recombines TRBV10-3 with TRBJ2-7, with unresolved D. Germline V gene sequence: CDR1 ENHRY, CDR2 SYGVKD. The CDR3 consists of 14 residues. Deletions cut 8 bases from V and 3 bases from J, with 17 bases between. This CDR3 is CAISGQATNYEQYF. The CDR3 DNA reads as TGTGCCATCTCGGGCCAGGCGACGAACTACGAGCAGTACTTC.

The chain joins TRBV18 to TRBJ1-6; maybe TRBD1 (5 bases). Germline CDR1 reads KGHSH; CDR2 reads LQKENI. CDR3 length: 13 residues. Trimming took off 3 bases at V and 11 bases at J, with 11 bases between the two ends. CDR3 protein: CASSPGGGPPLHF. The CDR3 DNA sequence: TGTGCCAGCTCACCCGGGGGTGGTCCACCCCTCCACTTT.

The V gene is TRBV12-3 or TRBV12-4, the J gene TRBJ1-2; perhaps TRBD1 as D (6 bases). With 4 bases removed from V and 8 bases from J, the gap between germline ends came to 17 bases. The CDR3 is 14 amino acids. The CDR3 bases are TGTGCCAGCAGTTCCAACTCAGGGGTGGGAGGCTACACCTTC. Protein: CASSSNSGVGGYTF.

This chain connects TRBV11-1 to TRBJ2-1, with D perhaps matching TRBD1 (5 bases). The CDR3 has 13 residues. Germline V CDR1 and CDR2: SGHAT, FQDESV (reference sequence). The V end was cut by 4 bases, the J end by 8 bases, with 12 bases between. The CDR3 protein is CASSSVRGHEQFF. The CDR3 nucleotides are TGTGCCAGCAGCTCCGTTAGGGGCCATGAGCAGTTCTTC.

V usage is TRBV7-9 and J usage is TRBJ1-3, with 7 bases fitting TRBD1. CDR1 is SEHNR, CDR2 FQNEAQ, per germline (reference sequence). CDR3 length: 14 residues. J gave up 3 bases and V 5 bases, and 4 bases lay outside the gene matches. DNA of the CDR3: TGTGCCAGCAGCCCGGGACAGAGTGGAAACACCATATATTTT. This encodes CASSPGQSGNTIYF.

This clonotype was counted a few times. The V call is TRBV7-7, the J call TRBJ2-3, with 8 bases lining up with TRBD2. The length of the CDR3 is 16 residues. Germline V CDR1 and CDR2: SSHAT, FNYEAQ (reference sequence). J was trimmed by 2 bases and V by 5 bases; bases with no gene match: 9. Here the CDR3 DNA reads TGTGCCAGCAGCCCCGGGGGACTAGGCCCCACAGATACGCAGTATTTT. This translates into CASSPGGLGPTDTQYF.

J is TRBJ1-2 and V is TRBV6-5, with 9 bases lining up with TRBD1. V shed 2 bases and J 7 bases; nucleotides not matched to a gene: 5. Germline V CDR1 and CDR2: MNHEY, SVGAGI. The length of the CDR3 is 14 residues. In nucleotides, the CDR3 is TGTGCCAGCAGTTACACAGGGGGCCTGTTTGGCTACACCTTC. It is translated as CASSYTGGLFGYTF.

V gene TRBV10-3 combines with J gene TRBJ2-3; 9 bases line up with TRBD2. The V gene end was trimmed by 3 bases and the J gene end by 3 bases; junction bases not matched to a gene: 7. Germline CDR1 is ENHRY and CDR2 is SYGVKD. The CDR3 has 16 amino acids. The CDR3 loop is CAISDLGGLATDTQYF. In DNA, the CDR3 is TGTGCCATCAGTGATTTGGGCGGACTAGCGACAGATACGCAGTATTTT.

This clonotype was picked up a small number of times. V gene TRBV5-5 combines with J gene TRBJ2-1; 8 bases fit TRBD1. Germline CDR1 reads SGHKS; CDR2 reads YYEKEE (reference sequence). The length of the CDR3 is 15 residues. V lost 5 bases to trimming and J lost 0 bases; unmatched junction nucleotides: 4. CDR3 amino acids: CASRPGTGSYNEQFF. The CDR3 DNA is TGTGCCAGCAGGCCTGGGACAGGCTCCTACAATGAGCAGTTCTTC.

The chain recombines TRBV12-3 or TRBV12-4 with TRBJ1-6; D perhaps matches TRBD1 (5 bases). The CDR3 extends over 14 amino acids. V lost 6 bases and J 7 bases, leaving 13 bases between the germline ends. CDR3 nucleotide sequence: TGTGCCAGCAGGCGGGGGACGGTGAATTCACCCCTCCACTTT. Its protein is CASRRGTVNSPLHF.

Note on this clonotype: Sequence at one end of the junction differs from germline and may be a read error. As DNA, the CDR3 is TGTGCCCGGAGCCGGACTAGCGGGACGCTCTACGAGCAGTACTTC. Its protein is CARSRTSGTLYEQYF. J is TRBJ2-7 and V is TRBV30, with TRBD2 identical over 12 bases. In germline, CDR1 is GTSNPN, CDR2 SVGIG (reference sequence). The CDR3 extends over 15 amino acids.

This clonotype was observed many times. The chain uses TRBV5-1 and TRBJ2-5; D ambiguous. The CDR3 runs to 15 residues. Trimming took 0 bases from V and 1 from J, leaving 10 bases between them. Per the germline V gene, CDR1 is SGHRS and CDR2 is YFSETQ. The CDR3 nucleotides read TGCGCCAGCAGCTTGGACCCAGGCCTCCAAGAGACCCAGTACTTC. Translating gives CASSLDPGLQETQYF.

This clonotype was seen only a few times. The chain is built from TRBV10-3 and TRBJ2-5; TRBD1 matches at 7 bases. V shed 4 bases and J 3 bases; nucleotides not matched to a gene: 8. The CDR3 loop spans 15 amino acids. From germline, CDR1 is ENHRY and CDR2 SYGVKD. The DNA for the CDR3 is TGTGCCATCAGTGGCCAGGGGGTGGGAAAAGAGACCCAGTACTTC. Amino acid sequence: CAISGQGVGKETQYF.

This clonotype was seen only a few times. The V call is TRBV20-1, the J call TRBJ2-4; D unresolved. The CDR3 runs 13 residues. The V and J ends lost 3 bases and 7 bases respectively, with 13 bases between them. Germline CDR1 reads DFQATT; CDR2 reads SNEGSKA (reference sequence). Here the CDR3 reads CSAREPAANIQYF. The CDR3 DNA is TGCAGTGCTAGGGAGCCTGCCGCGAACATTCAGTACTTC.

J is TRBJ2-3 and V is TRBV5-1, with a weak D call TRBD2 (6 bases). Germline V gene data show CDR1 as SGHRS and CDR2 as YFSETQ. This CDR3 has 15 amino acids. Trimming removed 3 bases from V and 3 bases from J, with 14 bases in between. The CDR3 sequence is CASSYEGRRTDTQYF. The CDR3 region has the DNA TGCGCCAGCAGCTATGAAGGGAGGAGGACAGATACGCAGTATTTT.

This clonotype was counted a few times. This chain connects TRBV4-1 to TRBJ2-5; TRBD1 agrees at 7 bases. CDR3 size: 14 residues. The J segment lost 11 bases and the V segment lost 1 base, leaving 10 bases of the junction unmatched. Germline loops: CDR1 MGHRA, CDR2 YSYEKL. CDR3 loop: CASSQVTGAGEQYF. Here the CDR3 DNA reads TGCGCCAGCAGCCAAGTCACAGGGGCAGGGGAGCAGTACTTC.

Only a few counts were recorded for this clonotype. The gene calls are TRBV7-9 and TRBJ2-5, with D tentatively TRBD2 (5 bases). The last part of the DNA fits TRBJ2-1 better; the J call may be wrong. Germline values: CDR1 SEHNR, CDR2 FQNEAQ (reference sequence). CDR3 length: 13 amino acids. For the CDR3, the DNA is TGTGCCAGCAGCCCTCCGAGTAGCGAGACCCAGTTCTTC. Protein product: CASSPPSSETQFF.

The genes are TRBV9 and TRBJ2-1; 10 bases align to TRBD2. After removal of 0 bases from V and 1 base from J, the junction contained 1 base not matched to a gene. CDR3 length: 16 residues. Germline CDR1 is SGDLS and CDR2 is YYNGEE. Here the CDR3 DNA reads TGTGCCAGCAGCGTAGAACTAGCGGGATCCTACAATGAGCAGTTCTTC. Translated: CASSVELAGSYNEQFF.